These T cell receptor beta chains were read from a single sample in a study of blood T cell repertoires in COVID-19. Profiled with immunoSEQ multiplex PCR; TCRdb holds only in-frame clones, not every one. Here the sample spans roughly 250,000 clones, about 86% being singletons. Input material: peripheral blood. These receptors were obtained from a woman aged 25 to 39 with COVID-19, enrolled during active disease. CDR3s include the opening cysteine and the closing phenylalanine or tryptophan. The D gene is left open where the match is weak. Expanded clones get a size class; other rows say once, few or many, or leave the size out.

J gene: TRBJ1-6
clone size: few
V gene: TRBV5-1
D gene: TRBD1
CDR3 protein: CASSQGTDGPLHF
CDR3 DNA: TGCGCCAGCAGCCAAGGGACAGACGGACCCCTCCACTTT

J gene: TRBJ1-2
clone size: NA
V gene: TRBV18
D gene: TRBD1
CDR3 protein: CASSRDRENYGYTF
CDR3 DNA: TGTGCCAGCTCAAGGGACAGGGAGAACTATGGCTACACCTTC

J gene: TRBJ2-5
clone size: NA
V gene: TRBV11-2
D gene: TRBD2
CDR3 protein: CASSLAAGGETQYF
CDR3 DNA: TGTGCCAGCAGCTTAGCAGCGGGGGGAGAGACCCAGTACTTC

J gene: TRBJ1-1
clone size: NA
V gene: TRBV5-4
D gene: NA
CDR3 protein: CASSWAGGTEAFF
CDR3 DNA: TGTGCCAGCAGCTGGGCGGGAGGCACTGAAGCTTTCTTT

J gene: TRBJ1-2
clone size: NA
V gene: TRBV7-6
D gene: NA
CDR3 protein: CASSLVPGGREGYTF
CDR3 DNA: TGTGCCAGCAGCTTAGTCCCGGGGGGACGGGAAGGCTACACCTTC

J gene: TRBJ1-1
clone size: NA
V gene: TRBV6-5
D gene: NA
CDR3 protein: CASSSRGRQAFF
CDR3 DNA: TGTGCCAGCAGTTCTAGAGGGAGGCAAGCTTTCTTT

J gene: TRBJ2-5
clone size: NA
V gene: TRBV6-1
D gene: NA
CDR3 protein: CASSEASYLEETQYF
CDR3 DNA: TGTGCCAGCAGTGAAGCGAGTTATCTGGAAGAGACCCAGTACTTC

J gene: TRBJ2-7
clone size: NA
V gene: TRBV3-1/TRBV3-2
D gene: TRBD2
CDR3 protein: CASSQLAGSISYEQYF
CDR3 DNA: TGTGCCAGCAGCCAACTAGCGGGCAGTATCTCCTACGAGCAGTACTTC

J gene: TRBJ2-1
clone size: NA
V gene: TRBV12-5
D gene: NA
CDR3 protein: CASGLFAGSNEQFF
CDR3 DNA: TGTGCTAGTGGTCTCTTCGCGGGGTCAAATGAGCAGTTCTTC

J gene: TRBJ1-1
clone size: NA
V gene: TRBV9
D gene: TRBD1
CDR3 protein: CASSVGTGGSSFGAFF
CDR3 DNA: TGTGCCAGCAGCGTAGGGACAGGGGGTTCGTCCTTTGGAGCTTTCTTT

J gene: TRBJ2-5
clone size: NA
V gene: TRBV30
D gene: TRBD2
CDR3 protein: CAWNYAGGQETQYF
CDR3 DNA: TGTGCCTGGAATTACGCGGGGGGGCAGGAGACCCAGTACTTC

J gene: TRBJ1-2
clone size: NA
V gene: TRBV5-1
D gene: TRBD1
CDR3 protein: CASRQGIGYTF
CDR3 DNA: TGCGCCAGCAGACAGGGGATCGGCTACACCTTC

J gene: TRBJ2-7
clone size: NA
V gene: TRBV6-1
D gene: TRBD1
CDR3 protein: CASSDRTGYYEQYF
CDR3 DNA: TGTGCCAGCAGTGATAGGACAGGGTACTACGAGCAGTACTTC

J gene: TRBJ2-1
clone size: NA
V gene: TRBV4-1
D gene: NA
CDR3 protein: CASSQGWVREQFF
CDR3 DNA: TGCGCCAGCAGCCAAGGATGGGTGAGGGAGCAGTTCTTC

J gene: TRBJ2-2
clone size: NA
V gene: TRBV7-9
D gene: TRBD1
CDR3 protein: CASPKQTGGTTGELFF
CDR3 DNA: TGTGCCAGCCCTAAGCAAACAGGGGGTACCACCGGGGAGCTGTTTTTT

J gene: TRBJ2-5
clone size: NA
V gene: TRBV19
D gene: TRBD2
CDR3 protein: CASSLAGGRQETQYF
CDR3 DNA: TGTGCCAGTAGTCTAGCGGGGGGGCGACAAGAGACCCAGTACTTC

J gene: TRBJ2-4
clone size: once
V gene: TRBV4-1
D gene: TRBD1
CDR3 protein: CASSREGTGIYHF
CDR3 DNA: TGCGCCAGCAGCCGAGAGGGGACAGGAATTTACCACTTC

J gene: TRBJ2-3
clone size: NA
V gene: TRBV4-1
D gene: TRBD2
CDR3 protein: CASRLISGGVTDTQYF
CDR3 DNA: TGCGCCAGCAGGTTGATTAGCGGGGGGGTCACAGATACGCAGTATTTT

J gene: TRBJ1-6
clone size: NA
V gene: TRBV5-1
D gene: TRBD1
CDR3 protein: CASSVDRGQRSPLHF
CDR3 DNA: TGCGCCAGCAGCGTGGACAGGGGGCAGAGGTCACCCCTCCACTTT

J gene: TRBJ1-6
clone size: NA
V gene: TRBV19
D gene: NA
CDR3 protein: CASRTRDTVNSPLHF
CDR3 DNA: TGTGCCAGTAGAACCCGGGACACAGTTAATTCACCCCTCCACTTT

J gene: TRBJ1-2
clone size: NA
V gene: TRBV6-5
D gene: NA
CDR3 protein: CASSYSTVGVGYTF
CDR3 DNA: TGTGCCAGCAGTTACTCAACCGTAGGGGTCGGCTACACCTTC

J gene: TRBJ2-3
clone size: once
V gene: TRBV7-9
D gene: NA
CDR3 protein: CASSPAVGDTQYF
CDR3 DNA: TGTGCCAGCAGCCCCGCAGTTGGAGATACGCAGTATTTT

J gene: TRBJ1-1
clone size: NA
V gene: TRBV29-1
D gene: TRBD1
CDR3 protein: CSAGQKNTEAFF
CDR3 DNA: TGCAGCGCGGGACAGAAAAACACTGAAGCTTTCTTT

J gene: TRBJ1-2
clone size: NA
V gene: TRBV14
D gene: TRBD1
CDR3 protein: CASSQLGNRGVFYGYTF
CDR3 DNA: TGTGCCAGCAGCCAACTGGGAAACAGGGGAGTTTTCTATGGCTACACCTTC

J gene: TRBJ2-1
clone size: NA
V gene: TRBV7-2
D gene: TRBD2
CDR3 protein: CASSFQAGGPRNEQFF
CDR3 DNA: TGTGCCAGCAGTTTTCAAGCGGGGGGGCCGAGGAATGAGCAGTTCTTC

J gene: TRBJ2-7
clone size: NA
V gene: TRBV27
D gene: TRBD1
CDR3 protein: CASSFVRGQYEQYF
CDR3 DNA: TGTGCCAGCAGTTTTGTGAGGGGGCAGTACGAGCAGTACTTC

J gene: TRBJ2-3
clone size: NA
V gene: TRBV5-4
D gene: TRBD2
CDR3 protein: CASSSLAGAYTDTQYF
CDR3 DNA: TGTGCCAGCAGCTCCCTAGCGGGGGCCTACACAGATACGCAGTATTTT

J gene: TRBJ2-2
clone size: NA
V gene: TRBV7-2
D gene: NA
CDR3 protein: CASSLNPQGELFF
CDR3 DNA: TGTGCCAGCAGCTTAAACCCACAGGGGGAGCTGTTTTTT

J gene: TRBJ2-7
clone size: few
V gene: TRBV19
D gene: NA
CDR3 protein: CASSSQGNYYEQYF
CDR3 DNA: TGTGCCAGTAGTAGCCAGGGGAATTACTACGAGCAGTACTTC

J gene: TRBJ2-3
clone size: NA
V gene: TRBV9
D gene: NA
CDR3 protein: CASSVVSRAGDTQYF
CDR3 DNA: TGTGCCAGCAGCGTAGTATCTAGGGCGGGAGATACGCAGTATTTT